These 11 T cell receptor beta chains came from one sample sequenced in a study of T cell changes during pregnancy in multiple sclerosis. Assay used: immunoSEQ multiplex PCR; TCRdb lists only in-frame clones, some missing. The sample records about 44,000 clones, roughly nine tenths being singletons. The input for sequencing was CD4+ T cells from peripheral blood mononuclear cells, taken in the first trimester of pregnancy. These receptors originate from a female donor with multiple sclerosis, enrolled in a pregnancy study.

The rearrangement uses TRBV7-2 and TRBJ2-5; D unclear. This CDR3 contains 11 residues. CDR1 SGHTA and CDR2 FQGNSA come from the germline V gene. Trimming took 5 bases from V and 5 from J, leaving 6 bases between them. CDR3 DNA sequence: TGTGCCAGCAGCCCCTCCGAGACCCAGTACTTC. Protein product: CASSPSETQYF.

The chain carries TRBV14 and TRBJ1-2; maybe TRBD1 (6 bases). CDR1 and CDR2 (germline): SGHDN, FVKESK. The CDR3 runs to 15 residues. V shed 5 bases and J shed 4 bases, with 17 bases lying between them. The CDR3 loop reads CASSMNTGNSYGYTF. In DNA form, the CDR3 reads TGTGCCAGCAGCATGAACACAGGGAACAGCTATGGCTACACCTTC.

This chain links TRBV30 with TRBJ2-7; 9 nucleotides line up with TRBD2. The CDR3 consists of 12 residues. The V gene's germline CDR1 is GTSNPN and CDR2 SVGIG (reference sequence). Trimming at V came to 8 bases and at J to 4 bases, leaving 6 bases not matched to a gene. DNA of the CDR3: TGTGCCCGGACAGCGGGGGGATACGAGCAGTACTTC. Translated, it gives CARTAGGYEQYF.

The chain recombines TRBV18 with TRBJ1-2; TRBD1 agrees at 11 bases. V shed 7 bases, J shed 6 bases, and the junction held 4 bases outside the gene matches. The germline gives CDR1 KGHSH, CDR2 LQKENI. CDR3 length: 13 amino acids. CDR3 sequence (DNA): TGTGCCAGCTACCGGGACAGGGGGGATGGCTACACCTTC. It codes for CASYRDRGDGYTF.

This rearrangement joins TRBV9 to TRBJ2-1; 7 nucleotides align to TRBD1. This CDR3 has 16 amino acids. Germline V gene data show CDR1 as SGDLS and CDR2 as YYNGEE. V lost 0 bases, J lost 6 bases, and 9 bases stayed unmatched. CDR3 amino acids: CASSVDKGAVSNEQFF. CDR3 DNA: TGTGCCAGCAGCGTAGACAAGGGGGCTGTGAGCAATGAGCAGTTCTTC.

V gene TRBV11-2 combines with J gene TRBJ2-7; 10 bases match TRBD1. The CDR3 runs 15 residues. Trimming removed 5 bases from V and 4 bases from J; junction bases left unmatched: 8. The germline CDR1 and CDR2 sequences are SGHAT and FQNNGV. As DNA, the CDR3 is TGTGCCAGCAGCCTAACACGGACAGGGGGGTACGAGCAGTACTTC. Its protein is CASSLTRTGGYEQYF.

For the CDR3, the DNA is TGTGCCAGCAGCCATCTGAGCGGGAGAGAAACAGATACGCAGTATTTT. Its translation is CASSHLSGRETDTQYF. This rearrangement joins TRBV7-9 to TRBJ2-3; 8 bases align to TRBD2. In germline, CDR1 is SEHNR, CDR2 FQNEAQ (reference sequence). V dropped 5 bases and J dropped 3; count of bases not matched to a gene: 10. CDR3 length equals 16 residues.

The V gene is TRBV30, the J gene TRBJ2-5; TRBD1 matches at 9 bases. J gave up 6 bases and V 4 bases, and 9 bases lay outside the gene matches. Looked up from germline, CDR1 is GTSNPN and CDR2 is SVGIG (reference sequence). The CDR3 spans 14 residues. The CDR3, as DNA: TGTGCCTGGATAGGGACAGGGCATCAGAAGACCCAGTACTTC. Translated, it gives CAWIGTGHQKTQYF.

This clone was seen a single time. This chain joins TRBV7-2 and TRBJ2-1; D is uncertain. In germline, CDR1 is SGHTA, CDR2 FQGNSA. V shed 2 bases and J shed 4 bases, with 6 bases lying between them. The CDR3 sequence is 13 residues long. As DNA, the CDR3 is TGTGCCAGCAGCTTACACGGTTACAATGAGCAGTTCTTC. Translation gives CASSLHGYNEQFF.

The rearrangement links TRBV10-1 to TRBJ2-1, with D uncertain. This CDR3 has 14 amino acids. The V gene lost 6 bases and the J gene lost 5 bases, with 14 bases spanning the gap. Germline CDR1 reads WNHNN; CDR2 reads SYGVQD (reference sequence). The CDR3 DNA reads as TGCGCCAGCAGGTTAGAATTTCCCGACAATGAGCAGTTCTTC. It specifies CASRLEFPDNEQFF.

The rearrangement links TRBV27 to TRBJ1-2, with TRBD1 identical over 10 bases. The CDR3 is 15 residues long. Germline V lookup: CDR1 MNHEY, CDR2 SMNVEV (reference sequence). V dropped 4 bases and J dropped 6; count of bases not matched to a gene: 8. As DNA, the CDR3 is TGTGCCAGCAGTTCCCCCGGGACAGGGGTAAATGGCTACACCTTC. This sequence encodes CASSSPGTGVNGYTF.